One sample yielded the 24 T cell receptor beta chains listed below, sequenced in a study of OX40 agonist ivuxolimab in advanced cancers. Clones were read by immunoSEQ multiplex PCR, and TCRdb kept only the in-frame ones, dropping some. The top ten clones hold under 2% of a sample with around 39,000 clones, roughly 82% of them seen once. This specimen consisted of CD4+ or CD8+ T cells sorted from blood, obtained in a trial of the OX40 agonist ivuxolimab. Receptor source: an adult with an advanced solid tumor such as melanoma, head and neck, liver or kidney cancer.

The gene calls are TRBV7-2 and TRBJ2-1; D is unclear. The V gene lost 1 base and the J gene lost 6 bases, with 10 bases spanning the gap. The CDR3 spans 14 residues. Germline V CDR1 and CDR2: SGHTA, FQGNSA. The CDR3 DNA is TGTGCCAGCAGCTTAGACGGCGACTTCAATGAGCAGTTCTTC. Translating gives CASSLDGDFNEQFF.

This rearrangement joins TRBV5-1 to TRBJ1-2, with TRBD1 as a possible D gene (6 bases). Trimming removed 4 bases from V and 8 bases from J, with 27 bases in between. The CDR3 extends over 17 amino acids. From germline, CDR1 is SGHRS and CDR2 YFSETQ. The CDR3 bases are TGCGCCAGCAGCCCCCAAGGCCAGGCCAGCTTTACAGGGGGCTACACCTTC. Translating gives CASSPQGQASFTGGYTF.

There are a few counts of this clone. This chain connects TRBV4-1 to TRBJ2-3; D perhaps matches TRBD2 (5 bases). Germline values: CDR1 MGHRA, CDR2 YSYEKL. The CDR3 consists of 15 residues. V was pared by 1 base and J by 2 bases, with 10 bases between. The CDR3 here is CASSQVGEITDTQYF. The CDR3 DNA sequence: TGCGCCAGCAGCCAAGTCGGGGAGATCACAGATACGCAGTATTTT.

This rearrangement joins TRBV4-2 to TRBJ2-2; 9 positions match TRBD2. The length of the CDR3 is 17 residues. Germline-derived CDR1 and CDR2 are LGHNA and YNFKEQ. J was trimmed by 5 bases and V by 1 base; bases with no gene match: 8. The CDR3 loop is CASSQVGSGGPTGELFF. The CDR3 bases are TGTGCCAGCAGCCAAGTCGGTAGCGGGGGCCCTACCGGGGAGCTGTTTTTT.

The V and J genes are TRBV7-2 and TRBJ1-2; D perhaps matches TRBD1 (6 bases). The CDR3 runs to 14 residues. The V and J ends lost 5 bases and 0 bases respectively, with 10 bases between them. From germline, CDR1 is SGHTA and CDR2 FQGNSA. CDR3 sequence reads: CASSPRTANYGYTF. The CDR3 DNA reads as TGTGCCAGCAGCCCCCGGACAGCTAACTATGGCTACACCTTC.

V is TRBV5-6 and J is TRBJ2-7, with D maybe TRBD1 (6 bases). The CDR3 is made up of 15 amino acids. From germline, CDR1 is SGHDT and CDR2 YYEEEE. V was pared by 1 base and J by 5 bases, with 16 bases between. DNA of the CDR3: TGTGCCAGCAGCTTGTTCGGACAGTTTTACGACGAGCAGTACTTC. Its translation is CASSLFGQFYDEQYF.

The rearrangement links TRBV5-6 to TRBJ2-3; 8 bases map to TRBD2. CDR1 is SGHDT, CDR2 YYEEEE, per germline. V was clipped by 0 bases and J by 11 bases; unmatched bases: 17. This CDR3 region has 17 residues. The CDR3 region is CASSLGVVAGLGMVQYF. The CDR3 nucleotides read TGTGCCAGCAGCTTGGGTGTGGTAGCGGGGCTGGGAATGGTGCAGTATTTT. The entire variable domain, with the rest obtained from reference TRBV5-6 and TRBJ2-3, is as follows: DAGVTQSPTHLIKTRGQQVTLRCSPKSGHDTVSWYQQALGQGPQFIFQYYEEEERQRGNFPDRFSGHQFPNYSSELNVNALLLGDSALYLCASSLGVVAGLGMVQYFGPGTRLTVL.

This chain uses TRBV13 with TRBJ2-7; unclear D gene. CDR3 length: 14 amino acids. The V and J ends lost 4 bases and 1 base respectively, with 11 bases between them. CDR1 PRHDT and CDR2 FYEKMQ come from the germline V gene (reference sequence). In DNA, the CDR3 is TGTGCCAGCAGCTCCATCGGAAGATCCTACGAGCAGTACTTC. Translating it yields CASSSIGRSYEQYF.

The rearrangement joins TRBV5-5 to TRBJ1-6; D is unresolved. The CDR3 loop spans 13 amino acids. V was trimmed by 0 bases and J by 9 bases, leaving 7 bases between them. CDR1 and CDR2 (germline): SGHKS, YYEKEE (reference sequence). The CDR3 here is CASSLVGGSPLHF. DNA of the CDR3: TGTGCCAGCAGCTTGGTGGGTGGTTCACCCCTCCACTTT.

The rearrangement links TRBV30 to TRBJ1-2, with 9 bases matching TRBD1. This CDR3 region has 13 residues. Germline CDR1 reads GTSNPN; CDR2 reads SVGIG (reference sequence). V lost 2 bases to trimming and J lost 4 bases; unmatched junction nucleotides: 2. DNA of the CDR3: TGTGCCTGGAGTAGGGGACAGGGCTATGGCTACACCTTC. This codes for CAWSRGQGYGYTF.

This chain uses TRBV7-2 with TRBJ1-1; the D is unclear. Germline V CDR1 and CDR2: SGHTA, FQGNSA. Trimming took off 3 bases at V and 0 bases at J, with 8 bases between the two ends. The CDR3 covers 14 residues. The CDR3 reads CASSFRRMNTEAFF. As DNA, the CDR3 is TGTGCCAGCAGCTTCAGGAGAATGAACACTGAAGCTTTCTTT.

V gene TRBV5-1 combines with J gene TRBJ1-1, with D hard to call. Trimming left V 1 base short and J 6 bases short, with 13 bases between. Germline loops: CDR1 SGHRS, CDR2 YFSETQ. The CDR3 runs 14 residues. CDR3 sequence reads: CASSLNVADSEAFF. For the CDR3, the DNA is TGCGCCAGCAGCTTGAACGTGGCAGATTCTGAAGCTTTCTTT.

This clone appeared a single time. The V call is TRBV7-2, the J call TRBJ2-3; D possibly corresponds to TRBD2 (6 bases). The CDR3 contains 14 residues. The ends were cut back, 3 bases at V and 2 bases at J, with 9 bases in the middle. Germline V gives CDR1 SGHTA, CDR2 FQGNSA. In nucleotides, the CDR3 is TGTGCCAGCAGCTTGGAGGGAAACACAGATACGCAGTATTTT. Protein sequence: CASSLEGNTDTQYF.

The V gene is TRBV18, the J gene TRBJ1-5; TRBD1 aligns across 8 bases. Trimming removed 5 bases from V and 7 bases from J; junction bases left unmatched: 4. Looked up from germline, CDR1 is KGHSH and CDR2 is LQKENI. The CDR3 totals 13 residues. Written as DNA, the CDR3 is TGTGCCAGCTCAACTACAGGGGGACAGCCCCAGCATTTT. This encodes CASSTTGGQPQHF. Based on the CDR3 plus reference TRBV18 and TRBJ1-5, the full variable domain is NAGVMQNPRHLVRRRGQEARLRCSPMKGHSHVYWYRQLPEEGLKFMVYLQKENIIDESGMPKERFSAEFPKEGPSILRIQQVVRGDSAAYFCASSTTGGQPQHFGDGTRLSIL.

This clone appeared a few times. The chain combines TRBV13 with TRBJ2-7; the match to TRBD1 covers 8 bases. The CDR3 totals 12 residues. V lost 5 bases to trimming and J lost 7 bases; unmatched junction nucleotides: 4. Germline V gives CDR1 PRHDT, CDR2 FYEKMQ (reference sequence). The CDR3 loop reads CASSLTGGEQYF. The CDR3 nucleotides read TGTGCCAGCAGCCTCACAGGGGGGGAGCAGTACTTC.

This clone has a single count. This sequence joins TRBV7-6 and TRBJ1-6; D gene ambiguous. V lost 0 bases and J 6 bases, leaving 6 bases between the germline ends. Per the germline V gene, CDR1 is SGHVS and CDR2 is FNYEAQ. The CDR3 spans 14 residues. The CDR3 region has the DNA TGTGCCAGCAGCTTAGCTCTGACTAATTCACCCCTCCACTTT. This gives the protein CASSLALTNSPLHF.

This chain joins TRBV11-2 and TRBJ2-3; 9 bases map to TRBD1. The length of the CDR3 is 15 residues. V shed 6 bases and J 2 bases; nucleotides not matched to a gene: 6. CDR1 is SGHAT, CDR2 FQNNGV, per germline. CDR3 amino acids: CASSQQGASTDTQYF. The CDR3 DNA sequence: TGTGCCAGCAGTCAACAGGGGGCGTCCACAGATACGCAGTATTTT.

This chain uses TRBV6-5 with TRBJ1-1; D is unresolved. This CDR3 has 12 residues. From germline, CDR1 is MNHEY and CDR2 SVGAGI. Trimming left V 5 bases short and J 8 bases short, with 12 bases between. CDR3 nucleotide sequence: TGTGCCAGCAGTCCCCGGGCCGCGGAAGCTTTCTTT. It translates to CASSPRAAEAFF.

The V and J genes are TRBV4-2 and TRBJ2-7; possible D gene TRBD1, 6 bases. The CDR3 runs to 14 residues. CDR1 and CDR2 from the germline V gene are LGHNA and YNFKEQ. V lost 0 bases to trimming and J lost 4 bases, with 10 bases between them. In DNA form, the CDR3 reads TGTGCCAGCAGCCAAGAAGGGGGACCTTACGAGCAGTACTTC. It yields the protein CASSQEGGPYEQYF.

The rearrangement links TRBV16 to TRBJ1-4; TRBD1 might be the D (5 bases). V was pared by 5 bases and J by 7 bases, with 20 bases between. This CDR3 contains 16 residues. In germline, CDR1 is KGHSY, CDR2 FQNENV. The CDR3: CASSGEPGRPREKLFF. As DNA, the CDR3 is TGTGCCAGCAGCGGAGAACCGGGACGGCCGCGTGAAAAACTGTTTTTT.

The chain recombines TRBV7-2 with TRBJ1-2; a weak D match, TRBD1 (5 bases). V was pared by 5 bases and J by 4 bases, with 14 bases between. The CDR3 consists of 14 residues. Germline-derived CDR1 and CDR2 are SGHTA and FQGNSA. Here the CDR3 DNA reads TGTGCCAGCAGCACCCCCGAGGGACCCTATGGCTACACCTTC. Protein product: CASSTPEGPYGYTF.

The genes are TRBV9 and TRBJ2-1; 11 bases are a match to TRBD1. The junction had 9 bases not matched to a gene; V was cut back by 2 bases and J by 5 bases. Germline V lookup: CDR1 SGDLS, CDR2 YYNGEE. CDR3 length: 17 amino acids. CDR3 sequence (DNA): TGTGCCAGCAGCGTTTTACCCGGGACAGGGGGGAACAATGAGCAGTTCTTC. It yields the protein CASSVLPGTGGNNEQFF. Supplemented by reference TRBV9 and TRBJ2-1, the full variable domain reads DSGVTQTPKHLITATGQRVTLRCSPRSGDLSVYWYQQSLDQGLQFLIQYYNGEERAKGNILERFSAQQFPDLHSELNLSSLELGDSALYFCASSVLPGTGGNNEQFFGPGTRLTVL.

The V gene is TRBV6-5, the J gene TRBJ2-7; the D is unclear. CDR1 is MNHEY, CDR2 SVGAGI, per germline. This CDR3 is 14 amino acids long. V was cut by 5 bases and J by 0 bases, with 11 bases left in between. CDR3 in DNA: TGTGCCAGCAGTCAGCTTTTACCCTCCTACGAGCAGTACTTC. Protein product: CASSQLLPSYEQYF.

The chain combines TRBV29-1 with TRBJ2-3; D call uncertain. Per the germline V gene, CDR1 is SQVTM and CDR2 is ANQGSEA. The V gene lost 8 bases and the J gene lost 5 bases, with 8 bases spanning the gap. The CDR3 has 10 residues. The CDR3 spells CSTTEDTQYF. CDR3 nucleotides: TGCAGCACCACCGAAGATACGCAGTATTTT.